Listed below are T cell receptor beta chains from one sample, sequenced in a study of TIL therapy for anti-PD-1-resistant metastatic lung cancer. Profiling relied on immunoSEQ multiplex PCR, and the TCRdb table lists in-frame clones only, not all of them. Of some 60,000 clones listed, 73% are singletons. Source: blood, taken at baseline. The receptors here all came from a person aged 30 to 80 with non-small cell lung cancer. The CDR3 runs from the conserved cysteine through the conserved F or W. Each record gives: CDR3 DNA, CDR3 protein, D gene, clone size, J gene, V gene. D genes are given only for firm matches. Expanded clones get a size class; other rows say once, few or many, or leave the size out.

CDR3nt: TGTGCCAGCAGGGGGGGGCGCGGGACAGCCTACGAGCAGTACTTC
CDR3aa: CASRGGRGTAYEQYF
d_gene: -
abundance: -
j_gene: TRBJ2-7
v_gene: TRBV28

CDR3nt: TGCAGCGCCCGGGACAGAGACTACGAGCAGTACTTC
CDR3aa: CSARDRDYEQYF
d_gene: TRBD1
abundance: -
j_gene: TRBJ2-7
v_gene: TRBV29-1

CDR3nt: TGTGCCAGCAGTCCCCGGCGGGGTGACTACAATGAGCAGTTCTTC
CDR3aa: CASSPRRGDYNEQFF
d_gene: -
abundance: -
j_gene: TRBJ2-1
v_gene: TRBV28

CDR3nt: TGTGCCAGCAGCCGGGACAGGCAAGAGACCCAGTACTTC
CDR3aa: CASSRDRQETQYF
d_gene: TRBD1
abundance: -
j_gene: TRBJ2-5
v_gene: TRBV6-4

CDR3nt: TGTGCCACCTGGGACAGCCGGAATGAGCAGTTCTTC
CDR3aa: CATWDSRNEQFF
d_gene: TRBD1
abundance: -
j_gene: TRBJ2-1
v_gene: TRBV6-1

CDR3nt: TGCGCCAGCAGTGAGTCGAGGACAGGGGCTGGAAACACCATATATTTT
CDR3aa: CASSESRTGAGNTIYF
d_gene: TRBD1
abundance: -
j_gene: TRBJ1-3
v_gene: TRBV10-1

CDR3nt: TGTGCCAGCTCACCACGTTCCGGGTTCGATGAGCAGTTCTTC
CDR3aa: CASSPRSGFDEQFF
d_gene: -
abundance: -
j_gene: TRBJ2-1
v_gene: TRBV18

CDR3nt: TGTGCCAGCCGAGAGCGGGAGCTCGAGCAGTACTTC
CDR3aa: CASRERELEQYF
d_gene: TRBD2
abundance: -
j_gene: TRBJ2-7
v_gene: TRBV28

CDR3nt: TGTGCCAGTACCCTGACTAGCGGGAGATTTGGCGGGGAGCTGTTTTTT
CDR3aa: CASTLTSGRFGGELFF
d_gene: TRBD2
abundance: -
j_gene: TRBJ2-2
v_gene: TRBV19

CDR3nt: TGTGCCAGCAGAGGGACAGGGGGTCACTATGGCTACACCTTC
CDR3aa: CASRGTGGHYGYTF
d_gene: TRBD1
abundance: few
j_gene: TRBJ1-2
v_gene: TRBV28

CDR3nt: TGTGCCAGCAGTGAAGGGACAGGGGGTAATCAGCCCCAGCATTTT
CDR3aa: CASSEGTGGNQPQHF
d_gene: TRBD1
abundance: -
j_gene: TRBJ1-5
v_gene: TRBV6-1

CDR3nt: TGTGCCAGCAGAGGGCAGTTGGGCAGGGGGCCCACAGATACGCAGTATTTT
CDR3aa: CASRGQLGRGPTDTQYF
d_gene: TRBD1
abundance: -
j_gene: TRBJ2-3
v_gene: TRBV5-4

CDR3nt: TGTGCCAGCAGCTCCACCGGGACTAGCGGGAGAGTGTCCTACGAGCAGTACTTC
CDR3aa: CASSSTGTSGRVSYEQYF
d_gene: TRBD2
abundance: -
j_gene: TRBJ2-7
v_gene: TRBV13

CDR3nt: TGTGCCTGGAGAACGGGACAGCACTTTGGGGGAGCTTTCTTT
CDR3aa: CAWRTGQHFGGAFF
d_gene: TRBD1
abundance: -
j_gene: TRBJ1-1
v_gene: TRBV30

CDR3nt: TGTGCCAGCAGCACTATTGGGGGAGGGGGGACCCGCGGAGGGTATGGCTACACCTTC
CDR3aa: CASSTIGGGGTRGGYGYTF
d_gene: -
abundance: few
j_gene: TRBJ1-2
v_gene: TRBV11-2

CDR3nt: TGTGCCAGTAGTCTCGACGGCTGGGGGAATGAGCAGTTCTTC
CDR3aa: CASSLDGWGNEQFF
d_gene: -
abundance: few
j_gene: TRBJ2-1
v_gene: TRBV19

CDR3nt: TGCAGCGTTGTGGCTGAGGGGGAAGAAAAACTGTTTTTT
CDR3aa: CSVVAEGEEKLFF
d_gene: -
abundance: -
j_gene: TRBJ1-4
v_gene: TRBV29-1

CDR3nt: TGTGCCAGTAGTAGACAGCGGAACACTGAAGCTTTCTTT
CDR3aa: CASSRQRNTEAFF
d_gene: -
abundance: -
j_gene: TRBJ1-1
v_gene: TRBV19

CDR3nt: TGTGCCAGCAGCTTATTAGGCGATCCGGGCACCGGGGAGCTGTTTTTT
CDR3aa: CASSLLGDPGTGELFF
d_gene: -
abundance: -
j_gene: TRBJ2-2
v_gene: TRBV5-8

CDR3nt: TGTGCCAGCAGCCCGCGTTGGGGACAGGGCTCGTACGAGCAGTACTTC
CDR3aa: CASSPRWGQGSYEQYF
d_gene: TRBD1
abundance: few
j_gene: TRBJ2-7
v_gene: TRBV13

CDR3nt: TGTGCCAGCAGCTTGGGGGACCCCGGGACAGCCTTCAATCAGCCCCAGCATTTT
CDR3aa: CASSLGDPGTAFNQPQHF
d_gene: TRBD1
abundance: once
j_gene: TRBJ1-5
v_gene: TRBV5-4

CDR3nt: TGTGCCAGCAGCTTAGGGGGGGGTTCAACCTATAATTCACCCCTCCACTTT
CDR3aa: CASSLGGGSTYNSPLHF
d_gene: -
abundance: -
j_gene: TRBJ1-6
v_gene: TRBV7-9

CDR3nt: TGTGCCTGGAGTGTCGGACAGAACTACGAGCAGTACTTC
CDR3aa: CAWSVGQNYEQYF
d_gene: -
abundance: -
j_gene: TRBJ2-7
v_gene: TRBV30

CDR3nt: TGTGCCAGTGCCAAACAGGGCCCTAGCACAGATACGCAGTATTTT
CDR3aa: CASAKQGPSTDTQYF
d_gene: -
abundance: once
j_gene: TRBJ2-3
v_gene: TRBV25-1

CDR3nt: TGTGCCAGCAGCTTGTACCCCTTCCCAGGGGCACTCTACACTGAAGCTTTCTTT
CDR3aa: CASSLYPFPGALYTEAFF
d_gene: -
abundance: -
j_gene: TRBJ1-1
v_gene: TRBV5-4

CDR3nt: TGCAGTGCTGGGGACAGGTACGAGCAGTACTTC
CDR3aa: CSAGDRYEQYF
d_gene: TRBD1
abundance: -
j_gene: TRBJ2-7
v_gene: TRBV20-1

CDR3nt: TGTGCCAGCAGCTTAGGACAGTTCTCCTATGGCTACACCTTC
CDR3aa: CASSLGQFSYGYTF
d_gene: -
abundance: -
j_gene: TRBJ1-2
v_gene: TRBV7-9

CDR3nt: TGTGCCAGCAGCTTAATTCCGGCAGGGATGAGCTCCTACGAGCAGTACTTC
CDR3aa: CASSLIPAGMSSYEQYF
d_gene: -
abundance: -
j_gene: TRBJ2-7
v_gene: TRBV7-2

CDR3nt: TGTGCCAGCAGCTCTTGGGGAGTTAGTACCGCCGGGGAGCTGTTTTTT
CDR3aa: CASSSWGVSTAGELFF
d_gene: -
abundance: few
j_gene: TRBJ2-2
v_gene: TRBV7-9

CDR3nt: TGTGCCAGCAGCCTGTTTGTTGGCGGGAGGGCTCGGGAGCAGTACTTC
CDR3aa: CASSLFVGGRAREQYF
d_gene: TRBD2
abundance: -
j_gene: TRBJ2-7
v_gene: TRBV5-6

CDR3nt: TGTGCCAGCAGCTTGAAGTGGGAGGGCAACAATGAGCAGTTCTTC
CDR3aa: CASSLKWEGNNEQFF
d_gene: TRBD2
abundance: -
j_gene: TRBJ2-1
v_gene: TRBV5-4

CDR3nt: TGTGCCAGCAGTTTGGGAGGGACAGGGTCGCGCGAGCAGTACTTC
CDR3aa: CASSLGGTGSREQYF
d_gene: TRBD1
abundance: -
j_gene: TRBJ2-7
v_gene: TRBV28

CDR3nt: TGTGCCAGCAGCTTAGGGGACTACTCCTACAATGAGCAGTTCTTC
CDR3aa: CASSLGDYSYNEQFF
d_gene: TRBD2
abundance: -
j_gene: TRBJ2-1
v_gene: TRBV11-3

CDR3nt: TGTGCCAGCAGCCAGATTACGGACTCTGGAAACACCATATATTTT
CDR3aa: CASSQITDSGNTIYF
d_gene: -
abundance: -
j_gene: TRBJ1-3
v_gene: TRBV5-5

CDR3nt: TGTGCCTGGAGTTCAGGGATGGCTCAGCCCCAGCATTTT
CDR3aa: CAWSSGMAQPQHF
d_gene: -
abundance: -
j_gene: TRBJ1-5
v_gene: TRBV30

CDR3nt: TGTGCCAGCAGCTTAGCTGGGAGAACAATCAATGAGCAGTTCTTC
CDR3aa: CASSLAGRTINEQFF
d_gene: -
abundance: -
j_gene: TRBJ2-1
v_gene: TRBV7-2

CDR3nt: TGCGCCAGCAGGACAGGGAAGGGTGATTCACCCCTCCACTTT
CDR3aa: CASRTGKGDSPLHF
d_gene: TRBD1
abundance: -
j_gene: TRBJ1-6
v_gene: TRBV23-1

CDR3nt: TGTGCCAGCAGTCCGCGGGCCCCCCCCCGGGGCGAGCAGTACTTC
CDR3aa: CASSPRAPPRGEQYF
d_gene: -
abundance: -
j_gene: TRBJ2-7
v_gene: TRBV27

CDR3nt: TGTGCCAGCAGTTCCAATGACAGGGTCGGCTATGGCTACACCTTC
CDR3aa: CASSSNDRVGYGYTF
d_gene: TRBD1
abundance: -
j_gene: TRBJ1-2
v_gene: TRBV28

CDR3nt: TGTGCCAGTAGTACCCCGGGACAGGGCGGACAGCCCCAGCATTTT
CDR3aa: CASSTPGQGGQPQHF
d_gene: TRBD1
abundance: -
j_gene: TRBJ1-5
v_gene: TRBV19

CDR3nt: TGTGCCAGCAGTGAAGGAGCCTGGGGCAGGGGAAACGAAAAACTGTTTTTT
CDR3aa: CASSEGAWGRGNEKLFF
d_gene: -
abundance: -
j_gene: TRBJ1-4
v_gene: TRBV6-1

CDR3nt: TGTGCCAGCAGCCCGAGGGGGGTACTAGACAGGGGCGAGCAGTACTTC
CDR3aa: CASSPRGVLDRGEQYF
d_gene: TRBD1
abundance: -
j_gene: TRBJ2-7
v_gene: TRBV7-2

CDR3nt: TGTGCCAGCAGTTTATCCGGGGACAGACCCTACGAGCAGTACTTC
CDR3aa: CASSLSGDRPYEQYF
d_gene: TRBD1
abundance: once
j_gene: TRBJ2-7
v_gene: TRBV27

CDR3nt: TGTGCCAGCAGCCGGGCTCAGGGTTCTTTCCTCGAGCAGTACTTC
CDR3aa: CASSRAQGSFLEQYF
d_gene: -
abundance: -
j_gene: TRBJ2-7
v_gene: TRBV14

CDR3nt: TGTGCCAGCAGTTTCCGCCTCTGGGGCTACACCTTC
CDR3aa: CASSFRLWGYTF
d_gene: -
abundance: -
j_gene: TRBJ1-2
v_gene: TRBV28

CDR3nt: TGCGCCAGCAGTGAAAAGGGGGCGAAGTCGAACACTGAAGCTTTCTTT
CDR3aa: CASSEKGAKSNTEAFF
d_gene: TRBD1
abundance: -
j_gene: TRBJ1-1
v_gene: TRBV10-1

CDR3nt: TGCGCCAGCAGCCAAGACCCCCAACCCGCAACTAATGAAAAACTGTTTTTT
CDR3aa: CASSQDPQPATNEKLFF
d_gene: -
abundance: -
j_gene: TRBJ1-4
v_gene: TRBV4-3

CDR3nt: TGTGCCAGCAGTTTATTTTCAGGGAGTTCCTACGAGCAGTACTTC
CDR3aa: CASSLFSGSSYEQYF
d_gene: -
abundance: -
j_gene: TRBJ2-7
v_gene: TRBV28

CDR3nt: TGTGCCAGCTCACCAGGGACTAGCGAGACCTACGAGCAGTACTTC
CDR3aa: CASSPGTSETYEQYF
d_gene: TRBD2
abundance: few
j_gene: TRBJ2-7
v_gene: TRBV18

CDR3nt: TGTGCCTGGAGTAGGCCTACGGCTGCAGGCTACACCTTC
CDR3aa: CAWSRPTAAGYTF
d_gene: -
abundance: -
j_gene: TRBJ1-2
v_gene: TRBV30

CDR3nt: TGTGCCAGCAGCCCTGGCGGGGACACCATATATTTT
CDR3aa: CASSPGGDTIYF
d_gene: -
abundance: -
j_gene: TRBJ1-3
v_gene: TRBV16

CDR3nt: TGTGCCAGCAGCTTGGAATATCAAGAGACCCAGTACTTC
CDR3aa: CASSLEYQETQYF
d_gene: -
abundance: -
j_gene: TRBJ2-5
v_gene: TRBV5-4

CDR3nt: TGTGCCACCAGCAGAGAGGGCGGGGGCACCACAGATACGCAGTATTTT
CDR3aa: CATSREGGGTTDTQYF
d_gene: -
abundance: -
j_gene: TRBJ2-3
v_gene: TRBV15

CDR3nt: TGTGCCAGCAGCTTATTCGGGACCTCCCGAGATTCACCCCTCCACTTT
CDR3aa: CASSLFGTSRDSPLHF
d_gene: -
abundance: -
j_gene: TRBJ1-6
v_gene: TRBV11-3